These 27 T cell receptor beta chains were sequenced from one sample in a study of T-cell memory formation after mild COVID-19. One entry per CDR3 protein, called by TCRdb with MiXCR from the 5' RACE reads. The data contain tens of thousands of distinct CDR3 sequences, 14% of them singletons. The specimen was PBMCs or a T cell subset sorted from them (not recorded which). Source of these receptors: an adult woman who had mild COVID-19 (a few samples of this study predate the infection). Cell type and time point are not known.

As concerns this clonotype: The junction and the germline gene differ at one end; a read error may be behind it. The chain carries TRBV7-7 and TRBJ2-2; the match to TRBD2 covers 9 bases. The V gene's germline CDR1 is SSHAT and CDR2 FNYEAQ (reference sequence). The CDR3 extends over 15 amino acids. The CDR3 region is CASSLGLAGSGELFF. The CDR3 region has the DNA TGTGCTAGCAGCTTAGGGCTAGCGGGGTCCGGGGAGCTGTTTTTT.

The chain recombines TRBV27 with TRBJ2-3; D ambiguous. Trimming shortened V by 2 bases and J by 1 base, and 7 bases separated the two germline ends. The germline V gene encodes CDR1 MNHEY and CDR2 SMNVEV (reference sequence). The CDR3 is 14 amino acids. The CDR3 region is CASSLIRGTDTQYF. CDR3 nucleotide sequence: TGTGCCAGCAGTTTAATTAGGGGCACAGATACGCAGTATTTT.

The chain has TRBV7-8 and TRBJ1-1; possible D gene TRBD1, 5 bases. The V gene lost 10 bases and the J gene lost 4 bases, with 7 bases spanning the gap. The CDR3 contains 10 residues. Germline values: CDR1 SGHVS, CDR2 FQNEAQ. The CDR3 here is CAIGGTEAFF. Written as DNA, the CDR3 is TGTGCCATCGGGGGCACTGAAGCTTTCTTT.

This chain links TRBV19 with TRBJ1-2; no reliable D call. This CDR3 region has 11 residues. The V and J ends lost 6 bases and 12 bases respectively, with 14 bases between them. Germline-derived CDR1 and CDR2 are LNHDA and SQIVND (reference sequence). CDR3 in DNA: TGTGCCAGTAGCCCGGGCCTTGTGCACACCTTC. This sequence encodes CASSPGLVHTF. The whole variable domain, filled in from reference TRBV19 and TRBJ1-2, reads DGGITQSPKYLFRKEGQNVTLSCEQNLNHDAMYWYRQDPGQGLRLIYYSQIVNDFQKGDIAEGYSVSREKKESFPLTVTSAQKNPTAFYLCASSPGLVHTFGSGTRLTVV.

The J gene is TRBJ2-1, the V gene TRBV5-6; 7 bases map to TRBD2. J gave up 13 bases and V 0 bases, and 7 bases lay outside the gene matches. Germline V CDR1 and CDR2: SGHDT, YYEEEE. The CDR3 spans 13 residues. This CDR3 is CASSLDLAAIQFF. For the CDR3, the DNA is TGTGCCAGCAGCTTGGATCTAGCGGCCATCCAGTTCTTC. The entire variable domain, with the rest obtained from reference TRBV5-6 and TRBJ2-1, is as follows: DAGVTQSPTHLIKTRGQQVTLRCSPKSGHDTVSWYQQALGQGPQFIFQYYEEEERQRGNFPDRFSGHQFPNYSSELNVNALLLGDSALYLCASSLDLAAIQFFGPGTRLTVL.

V gene TRBV4-3 combines with J gene TRBJ1-2, with 8 positions matching TRBD1. CDR3 length: 14 residues. The germline gives CDR1 LGHNA, CDR2 YSLEER. The V segment lost 2 bases and the J segment 4 bases; nucleotides outside the gene matches: 3. The CDR3 protein is CASSQTGGGYGYTF. CDR3 in DNA: TGCGCCAGCAGCCAAACAGGGGGGGGCTATGGCTACACCTTC.

The V and J genes are TRBV19 and TRBJ2-1; a possible D gene is TRBD2 (6 bases). This CDR3 region has 13 residues. Germline loops: CDR1 LNHDA, CDR2 SQIVND (reference sequence). Trimming took off 7 bases at V and 4 bases at J, with 11 bases between the two ends. In DNA, the CDR3 is TGTGCCAGTAACATTGGAGGGTACAATGAGCAGTTCTTC. This codes for CASNIGGYNEQFF. Combining the CDR3 with reference TRBV19 and TRBJ2-1 gives the whole variable domain DGGITQSPKYLFRKEGQNVTLSCEQNLNHDAMYWYRQDPGQGLRLIYYSQIVNDFQKGDIAEGYSVSREKKESFPLTVTSAQKNPTAFYLCASNIGGYNEQFFGPGTRLTVL.

This clonotype was seen a few times. The V and J genes are TRBV29-1 and TRBJ1-1; D gene ambiguous. Germline CDR1 reads SQVTM; CDR2 reads ANQGSEA. This CDR3 region has 13 residues. V was trimmed by 4 bases and J by 4 bases, leaving 13 bases between them. The CDR3 loop is CSVVPTLSTEAFF. The CDR3 DNA follows: TGCAGCGTTGTCCCTACACTTTCCACTGAAGCTTTCTTT.

The table lists this clonotype with a few counts. The chain employs TRBV7-9 and TRBJ2-5; TRBD2 matches 14 bases. The CDR3 covers 17 residues. With 4 bases clipped from V and 5 bases from J, the junction kept 9 bases outside the gene matches. Germline CDR1 reads SEHNR; CDR2 reads FQNEAQ (reference sequence). The CDR3, as DNA: TGTGCCAGCAGCTGGACTAGCGGGAGGTTTTTCGAGGAGACCCAGTACTTC. Its protein product is CASSWTSGRFFEETQYF.

This clonotype was seen a few times. J is TRBJ2-7 and V is TRBV20-1, with 9 bases matching TRBD1. J lost 6 bases, V lost 3 bases, and 3 bases had no gene match. The CDR3 consists of 12 residues. Germline-derived CDR1 and CDR2 are DFQATT and SNEGSKA (reference sequence). Here the CDR3 reads CSASWTGAEQYF. The CDR3 DNA reads TGCAGTGCTAGCTGGACAGGGGCCGAGCAGTACTTC.

The sample holds a few counts of this clonotype. The V call is TRBV7-8, the J call TRBJ2-5; TRBD1 matches at 7 bases. Germline V gene data show CDR1 as SGHVS and CDR2 as FQNEAQ. The ends lost 5 bases at V and 2 bases at J; junction bases unmatched: 5. The CDR3 is 14 amino acids. CDR3 in DNA: TGTGCCAGCAGCCCGACGACAGGGCAAGAGACCCAGTACTTC. This encodes CASSPTTGQETQYF.

The chain employs TRBV12-3 or TRBV12-4 and TRBJ2-5; D is perhaps TRBD2 (7 bases). Trimming removed 4 bases at V and 3 bases at J, with 15 bases between. CDR3 length equals 15 residues. The CDR3 DNA reads TGTGCCAGCAGTTCGGGGGGCTATCGAGAAGAGACCCAGTACTTC. It yields the protein CASSSGGYREETQYF.

This clonotype was seen only a few times. The CDR3 protein is CASSYSNIGNMADTQYF. The DNA for the CDR3 is TGTGCCAGCAGTTACTCGAATATTGGGAACATGGCAGATACGCAGTATTTT. This sequence joins TRBV6-2 or TRBV6-3 and TRBJ2-3; D uncertain. In germline, CDR1 is MNHEY, CDR2 SVGEGT. Trimming cost V 0 bases and J 4 bases, with 17 bases left between them. The CDR3 covers 17 residues.

This clonotype has just a few counts. The chain uses TRBV7-9 and TRBJ2-1, with D possibly TRBD2 on 6 matching bases. Germline-derived CDR1 and CDR2 are SEHNR and FQNEAQ (reference sequence). V dropped 5 bases and J dropped 15 bases, with 17 bases sitting between them. The length of the CDR3 is 12 residues. CDR3 nucleotides: TGTGCCAGCAGCCCTGGGACTTCTGAGGGGTTCTTC. Translating gives CASSPGTSEGFF. Filled out from reference TRBV7-9 and TRBJ2-1, the complete variable domain reads DTGVSQNPRHKITKRGQNVTFRCDPISEHNRLYWYRQTLGQGPEFLTYFQNEAQLEKSRLLSDRFSAERPKGSFSTLEIQRTEQGDSAMYLCASSPGTSEGFFGPGTRLTVL.

A few counts support this clonotype. The chain uses TRBV13 and TRBJ2-1; 12 nucleotides match TRBD1. The CDR3 consists of 15 residues. Trimming at V came to 4 bases and at J to 9 bases, leaving 7 bases not matched to a gene. The germline V gene has CDR1 PRHDT and CDR2 FYEKMQ (reference sequence). The CDR3 spells CASSSPGQGASEQFF. In DNA, the CDR3 is TGTGCCAGCAGCTCCCCGGGACAGGGGGCAAGTGAGCAGTTCTTC.

This clonotype has more than one count but fewer than ten. The chain couples TRBV5-1 to TRBJ1-1; D unresolved. The ends were cut back, 0 bases at V and 1 base at J, with 10 bases in the middle. The CDR3 is 15 residues long. Germline V CDR1 and CDR2: SGHRS, YFSETQ. The CDR3 nucleotides read TGCGCCAGCAGCTTGGAAGCGGAGGAGAACACTGAAGCTTTCTTT. It specifies CASSLEAEENTEAFF.

The chain recombines TRBV28 with TRBJ2-7, with 7 bases identical to TRBD1. The CDR3 extends over 14 amino acids. From germline, CDR1 is MDHEN and CDR2 SYDVKM. Germline trimming cut 3 bases from V and 3 bases from J; bases unmatched to any gene: 5. CDR3 in DNA: TGTGCCAGCAGTTTCGACAGGGCGAACTACGAGCAGTACTTC. Translated, it gives CASSFDRANYEQYF.

The V and J genes are TRBV9 and TRBJ1-2; perhaps TRBD1 as D (5 bases). In germline, CDR1 is SGDLS, CDR2 YYNGEE. Trimming left V 4 bases short and J 1 base short, with 11 bases between. The CDR3 is 14 residues long. The CDR3 coding sequence is TGTGCCAGCAGCCTTCTCGACAGTAACTATGGCTACACCTTC. It translates to CASSLLDSNYGYTF.

This chain joins TRBV12-3 or TRBV12-4 and TRBJ2-1, with D possibly matching TRBD2 (6 bases). The CDR3 covers 13 residues. The V end was cut by 5 bases, the J end by 2 bases, with 7 bases between. The CDR3 nucleotides are TGTGCCAGCAGTGCGGGGACCTACAATGAGCAGTTCTTC. This encodes CASSAGTYNEQFF.

V usage is TRBV20-1 and J usage is TRBJ2-7; D is possibly TRBD2 (6 bases). The germline CDR1 and CDR2 sequences are DFQATT and SNEGSKA (reference sequence). The CDR3 runs 13 residues. V lost 3 bases, J lost 4 bases, and 13 bases lay in between. CDR3 coding DNA: TGCAGTGCTAGTGGGACTTTGTGGTACGAGCAGTACTTC. Residues: CSASGTLWYEQYF.

This chain joins TRBV2 and TRBJ2-2; D gene ambiguous. Trimming cost V 3 bases and J 5 bases, with 4 bases left between them. CDR1 SNHLY and CDR2 FYNNEI come from the germline V gene. This CDR3 is built from 12 residues. The chain's CDR3 is CASSDSTGELFF. The CDR3 region has the DNA TGTGCCAGCAGTGACAGTACCGGGGAGCTGTTTTTT. Using reference TRBV2 and TRBJ2-2 for the parts outside the CDR3, the full variable domain is EPEVTQTPSHQVTQMGQEVILRCVPISNHLYFYWYRQILGQKVEFLVSFYNNEISEKSEIFDDQFSVERPDGSNFTLKIRSTKLEDSAMYFCASSDSTGELFFGEGSRLTVL.

This clonotype was picked up a small number of times. The V gene is TRBV24-1, the J gene TRBJ2-1, with D hard to call. Trimming took off 3 bases at V and 3 bases at J, with 20 bases between the two ends. The CDR3 covers 18 residues. Germline CDR1 KGHDR, CDR2 SFDVKD. CDR3 sequence (DNA): TGTGCCACCAGTGATCCCGACTCAACCTCCCCCAACTACAATGAGCAGTTCTTC. Protein product: CATSDPDSTSPNYNEQFF.

The chain joins TRBV9 to TRBJ2-1; no clear D. CDR1 SGDLS and CDR2 YYNGEE come from the germline V gene. The CDR3 has 16 amino acids. V shed 4 bases and J shed 1 base, with 15 bases lying between them. The CDR3: CASSLPSSTSYNEQFF. The CDR3 coding sequence is TGTGCCAGCAGCCTACCGTCCTCAACGTCCTACAATGAGCAGTTCTTC.

This sequence joins TRBV12-3 or TRBV12-4 and TRBJ2-7; unclear D gene. CDR3 length: 13 residues. V was shortened by 5 bases and J by 2 bases, with 10 bases between the two germline ends. As DNA, the CDR3 is TGTGCCAGCAGTCCCACTCTTACCTACGAGCAGTACTTC. This sequence encodes CASSPTLTYEQYF.

The chain is built from TRBV30 and TRBJ2-7, with TRBD2 matching 7 bases. Germline values: CDR1 GTSNPN, CDR2 SVGIG (reference sequence). CDR3 size: 16 residues. The ends lost 3 bases at V and 3 bases at J; junction bases unmatched: 14. The chain's CDR3 is CAWSDDPGGGNYEQYF. The CDR3 region has the DNA TGTGCCTGGAGCGACGACCCAGGCGGGGGTAACTACGAGCAGTACTTC.

This clonotype was seen only a few times. The chain carries TRBV7-9 and TRBJ2-7; the match to TRBD1 covers 9 bases. The CDR3 consists of 15 residues. V gave up 3 bases and J gave up 7 bases; unmatched junction bases: 10. Germline CDR1 is SEHNR and CDR2 is FQNEAQ (reference sequence). CDR3: CASSFPVDRGGEQYF. The DNA of the CDR3 is TGTGCCAGCAGCTTTCCCGTCGACAGGGGGGGAGAGCAGTACTTC.

The chain joins TRBV10-3 to TRBJ2-1, with D perhaps TRBD1 or TRBD2 (5 bases each). V lost 6 bases, J lost 8 bases, and 8 bases lay in between. The CDR3 runs to 11 residues. CDR1 and CDR2 from the germline V gene are ENHRY and SYGVKD. The CDR3 sequence: CAIRMGDEQFF. CDR3 bases: TGTGCCATCAGGATGGGGGATGAGCAGTTCTTC.